The 3 T cell receptor beta chains given below trace back to one sample, sequenced in a study of prognosis after radiotherapy for stage I lung cancer. Amplification of TCR beta CDR3 from genomic DNA used two-round multiplex PCR. First-round PCR amplification was performed with primers specific to each TRBV and TRBJ gene. TCRdb reanalysed the multiplex PCR reads using MiXCR and keeps one entry per CDR3 protein. The table records some 20,000 distinct CDR3 sequences, 55% of them present only once. The specimen was PBMCs, collected before or after stereotactic body radiation therapy (not recorded which). The receptors come from a donor over 45 with non-small cell lung cancer.

V is TRBV6-4 and J is TRBJ2-3; D possibly corresponds to TRBD2 (5 bases). CDR3 length: 14 residues. Trimming shortened V by 0 bases and J by 1 base, and 5 bases separated the two germline ends. CDR1 and CDR2 from the germline V gene are MRHNA and SNTAGT. Here the CDR3 reads CASSDSEGTDTQYF. The CDR3 nucleotides read TGTGCCAGCAGTGACTCGGAGGGCACAGATACGCAGTATTTT.

This clonotype has a count of ten or more. The chain recombines TRBV20-1 with TRBJ2-7; 9 nucleotides agree with TRBD2. Losses at the gene ends were 6 bases for V and 4 bases for J; bases not matched to a gene: 10. Looked up from germline, CDR1 is DFQATT and CDR2 is SNEGSKA (reference sequence). The CDR3 totals 14 residues. CDR3 nucleotides: TGCAGTGCCCATGGGTTTAGCGGGGGATACGAGCAGTACTTC. This translates into CSAHGFSGGYEQYF.

The gene calls are TRBV5-4 and TRBJ2-2; D remains ambiguous. Germline values: CDR1 SGHNT, CDR2 YYREEE (reference sequence). Trimming removed 0 bases from V and 6 bases from J, with 9 bases in between. This CDR3 has 14 residues. The DNA for the CDR3 is TGTGCCAGCAGCTTGGGGGCAGTGTCCGGGGAGCTGTTTTTT. Translation gives CASSLGAVSGELFF.